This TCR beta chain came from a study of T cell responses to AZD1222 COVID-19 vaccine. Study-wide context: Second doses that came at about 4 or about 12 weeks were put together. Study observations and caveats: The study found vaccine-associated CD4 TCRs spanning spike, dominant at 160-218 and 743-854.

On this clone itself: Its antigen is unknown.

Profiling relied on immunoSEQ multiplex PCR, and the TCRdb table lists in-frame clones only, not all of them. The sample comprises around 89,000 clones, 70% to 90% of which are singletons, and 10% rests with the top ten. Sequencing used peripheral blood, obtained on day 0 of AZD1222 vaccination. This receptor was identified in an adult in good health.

The CDR3 loop reads CASSPILRGINYGYTF. The CDR3 DNA reads TGTGCCAGCAGTCCCATTCTCCGGGGCATAAACTATGGCTACACCTTC. The chain joins TRBV28 to TRBJ1-2; maybe TRBD1 (5 bases). Germline V gene data show CDR1 as MDHEN and CDR2 as SYDVKM. The V end lost 5 bases, the J end lost 2 bases, and 18 bases lay between the germline ends. The length of the CDR3 is 16 residues.